The 8 T cell receptor beta chains presented below share a single source sample, sequenced in a study of shared clonotypes between healthy human individuals. Profiled with immunoSEQ multiplex PCR; TCRdb holds only in-frame clones, not every one. The sample carries about 1.5 million clones, 98% recorded once. Sequenced input: naive CD4+ T cells sorted from blood. Subset reported: CD45RA+ positively selected. The receptors originated from a man younger than 45 in good health.

This rearrangement joins TRBV11-2 to TRBJ1-4; unclear D gene. V was clipped by 6 bases and J by 0 bases, with 11 bases between them. CDR1 and CDR2 (germline): SGHAT, FQNNGV. This CDR3 is 15 amino acids long. The CDR3, as DNA: TGTGCCAGCAGTCCTCGGGCTGCAACTAATGAAAAACTGTTTTTT. This sequence encodes CASSPRAATNEKLFF.

V is TRBV7-8 and J is TRBJ2-5; perhaps TRBD1 as D (8 bases). CDR1 and CDR2 from the germline V gene are SGHVS and FQNEAQ. Trimming took 6 bases from V and 4 from J, leaving 18 bases between them. This CDR3 is built from 15 residues. CDR3 in DNA: TGTGCCAGCAGACCTACAGGGGGAGGGGGAGAGACCCAGTACTTC. The encoded protein is CASRPTGGGGETQYF. Full variable domain (outside the CDR3, taken from reference TRBV7-8 and TRBJ2-5): GAGVSQSPRYKVAKRGQDVALRCDPISGHVSLFWYQQALGQGPEFLTYFQNEAQLDKSGLPSDRFFAERPEGSVSTLKIQRTQQEDSAVYLCASRPTGGGGETQYFGPGTRLLVL.

The rearrangement uses TRBV4-3 and TRBJ1-3; 10 positions agree with TRBD1. The V gene's germline CDR1 is LGHNA and CDR2 YSLEER. The ends lost 2 bases at V and 8 bases at J; junction bases unmatched: 3. This CDR3 is built from 14 residues. CDR3 sequence reads: CASSQTGTGDTIYF. The CDR3 DNA is TGCGCCAGCAGCCAAACCGGGACAGGGGACACCATATATTTT.

The genes are TRBV6-5 and TRBJ2-5; D not resolved. The germline V and J ends were trimmed by 2 bases and 5 bases, with 15 bases remaining between them. The length of the CDR3 is 15 residues. The V gene's germline CDR1 is MNHEY and CDR2 SVGAGI. CDR3: CASSYLAFGSETQYF. CDR3 DNA sequence: TGTGCCAGCAGTTACCTCGCTTTCGGCAGTGAGACCCAGTACTTC.

J is TRBJ1-1 and V is TRBV5-1; possible D gene TRBD1, 6 bases. V shed 0 bases and J shed 5 bases, with 14 bases lying between them. The germline V gene has CDR1 SGHRS and CDR2 YFSETQ. The CDR3 runs to 15 residues. CDR3 coding DNA: TGCGCCAGCAGCTTGGGGTGGACAGAGAGAACTGAAGCTTTCTTT. Amino acid sequence: CASSLGWTERTEAFF.

V gene TRBV11-2 combines with J gene TRBJ1-4; 7 bases line up with TRBD1. The ends lost 5 bases at V and 7 bases at J; junction bases unmatched: 4. Germline V gene data show CDR1 as SGHAT and CDR2 as FQNNGV. The CDR3 sequence is 13 residues long. The CDR3 sequence: CASSKQGIEKLFF. The CDR3 DNA sequence: TGTGCCAGCAGCAAACAGGGGATTGAAAAACTGTTTTTT.

This chain links TRBV7-3 with TRBJ2-3; D call uncertain. Germline V gene lookup returns CDR1 SGHTA and CDR2 FQGTGA. The length of the CDR3 is 15 residues. Trimming pared 5 bases from V and 1 base from J, leaving 13 bases between. Written as DNA, the CDR3 is TGTGCCAGCAGCCCCCTGGCCGCCGGCACAGATACGCAGTATTTT. This encodes CASSPLAAGTDTQYF. Variable domain in full (rest from reference TRBV7-3 and TRBJ2-3): GAGVSQTPSNKVTEKGKYVELRCDPISGHTALYWYRQSLGQGPEFLIYFQGTGAADDSGLPNDRFFAVRPEGSVSTLKIQRTERGDSAVYLCASSPLAAGTDTQYFGPGTRLTVL.

V usage is TRBV19 and J usage is TRBJ1-2, with a possible D match to TRBD1 (6 bases). V lost 6 bases and J 8 bases, leaving 19 bases between the germline ends. The CDR3 has 14 amino acids. CDR1 is LNHDA, CDR2 SQIVND, per germline (reference sequence). CDR3 residues: CASSSPQGPRGYTF. In nucleotides, the CDR3 is TGTGCCAGTAGCTCACCCCAGGGGCCAAGGGGCTACACCTTC.